This is a list of T cell receptor beta chains from one sample in a study of blood T cells in healthy people across ages. Using its own MiXCR run on the 5' RACE reads, TCRdb lists one record per CDR3 protein. The table includes about 1,400,000 distinct CDR3 sequences, around 55% detected once. Sequencing was done on a sample of blood. These TCRs come from a man aged 18-30 years in good health. The CDR3 runs from the conserved cysteine through the conserved F or W. Not all rows give a size; the values are once, few, many and, for expanded clones, a class.

v_gene: TRBV5-1; j_gene: TRBJ2-7; abundance: -; CDR3aa: CASSSYPKGRIYEQYF
v_gene: TRBV20-1; j_gene: TRBJ2-7; abundance: few; CDR3aa: CSARVHRGGKQYF
v_gene: TRBV20-1; j_gene: TRBJ1-5; abundance: -; CDR3aa: CSARDGSHDYSNQPQHF
v_gene: TRBV2; j_gene: TRBJ2-5; abundance: -; CDR3aa: CASSEPQGFSWGETQYF
v_gene: TRBV5-1; j_gene: TRBJ2-4; abundance: -; CDR3aa: CASSLAGQSVDIQYF
v_gene: TRBV7-9; j_gene: TRBJ1-2; abundance: -; CDR3aa: CASSLDWKLGYTF
v_gene: TRBV2; j_gene: TRBJ2-3; abundance: -; CDR3aa: CAIGTDPSASTDTQYF
v_gene: TRBV12-3/TRBV12-4; j_gene: TRBJ1-2; abundance: -; CDR3aa: CATDTGEYGYTF
v_gene: TRBV6-2/TRBV6-3; j_gene: TRBJ2-5; abundance: -; CDR3aa: CAGSLPQDVWEETQYF
v_gene: TRBV3-1; j_gene: TRBJ2-3; abundance: -; CDR3aa: CASSRPIGQNTDTQYF
v_gene: TRBV29-1; j_gene: TRBJ1-5; abundance: -; CDR3aa: CSVTGTGRDQPQHF
v_gene: TRBV5-6; j_gene: TRBJ2-3; abundance: -; CDR3aa: CASSPPPSGSLSDTQYF
v_gene: TRBV29-1; j_gene: TRBJ1-1; abundance: -; CDR3aa: CSVGRQMNTEAFF
v_gene: TRBV2; j_gene: -; abundance: -; CDR3aa: CASSEGARDEQYF
v_gene: TRBV27; j_gene: -; abundance: -; CDR3aa: CASSRSPGLASYEQYF
v_gene: TRBV10-3; j_gene: TRBJ2-3; abundance: once; CDR3aa: CAARRDRGQSTDTQYF
v_gene: TRBV7-6; j_gene: -; abundance: few; CDR3aa: CASSLGGFNYEQYF
v_gene: TRBV11-1; j_gene: TRBJ2-1; abundance: -; CDR3aa: CASSLEPLPIGEQFF
v_gene: TRBV20-1; j_gene: TRBJ2-2; abundance: -; CDR3aa: CSATGVAGELFF
v_gene: TRBV9; j_gene: TRBJ2-3; abundance: -; CDR3aa: CASSASGRAHTDTQYF
v_gene: TRBV18; j_gene: TRBJ1-2; abundance: -; CDR3aa: CASSPRDPPSSYGYTF
v_gene: TRBV5-1; j_gene: TRBJ2-3; abundance: few; CDR3aa: CASSLFETSTDTQYF
v_gene: TRBV27; j_gene: TRBJ2-1; abundance: once; CDR3aa: CASSPRGNTEQFF
v_gene: TRBV5-1; j_gene: TRBJ1-1; abundance: -; CDR3aa: CASSLEAQGDTEAFF
v_gene: TRBV7-8; j_gene: TRBJ2-6; abundance: -; CDR3aa: CASSWDRGGLGANVLTF
v_gene: TRBV4-3; j_gene: TRBJ1-2; abundance: -; CDR3aa: CASSQTTNPNYGYTF
v_gene: TRBV10-3; j_gene: TRBJ2-7; abundance: -; CDR3aa: CAISYLDQDEQYF
v_gene: TRBV7-9; j_gene: TRBJ2-1; abundance: few; CDR3aa: CASSLASPNEQFF
v_gene: TRBV30; j_gene: TRBJ2-1; abundance: -; CDR3aa: CAWSPRRDEQFF
v_gene: TRBV4-2; j_gene: TRBJ1-4; abundance: -; CDR3aa: CASSQLTGGDEKLFF
v_gene: TRBV6-2/TRBV6-3; j_gene: TRBJ1-5; abundance: -; CDR3aa: CASSYLWQPQHF
v_gene: TRBV20-1; j_gene: TRBJ2-3; abundance: -; CDR3aa: CSARPGASTDTQYF
v_gene: TRBV6-5; j_gene: TRBJ2-7; abundance: -; CDR3aa: CASSYSSLAGAGLDHEQYF
v_gene: TRBV4-1; j_gene: TRBJ2-5; abundance: few; CDR3aa: CASSPGETSGASETQYF
v_gene: TRBV4-1; j_gene: TRBJ2-3; abundance: -; CDR3aa: CASSRIRGGTDTQYF
v_gene: TRBV28; j_gene: TRBJ2-3; abundance: -; CDR3aa: CASRRQPDTQYF
v_gene: TRBV19; j_gene: TRBJ2-5; abundance: -; CDR3aa: CASTPDIRETQYF
v_gene: TRBV6-4; j_gene: TRBJ2-5; abundance: -; CDR3aa: CASSASGYNEQYF